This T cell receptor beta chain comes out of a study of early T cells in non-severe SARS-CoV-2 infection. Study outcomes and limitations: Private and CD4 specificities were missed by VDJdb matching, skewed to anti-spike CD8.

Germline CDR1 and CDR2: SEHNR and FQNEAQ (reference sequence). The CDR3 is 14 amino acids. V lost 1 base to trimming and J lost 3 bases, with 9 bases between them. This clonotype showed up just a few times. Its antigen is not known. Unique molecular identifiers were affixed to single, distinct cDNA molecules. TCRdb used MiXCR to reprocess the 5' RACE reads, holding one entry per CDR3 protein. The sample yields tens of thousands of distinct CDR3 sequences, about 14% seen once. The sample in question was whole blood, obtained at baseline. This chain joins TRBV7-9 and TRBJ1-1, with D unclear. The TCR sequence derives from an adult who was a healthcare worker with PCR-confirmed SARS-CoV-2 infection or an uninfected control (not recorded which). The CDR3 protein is CASSLDRLDTEAFF. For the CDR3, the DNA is TGTGCCAGCAGCTTAGACAGATTGGACACTGAAGCTTTCTTT.